What follows are 12 T cell receptor beta chains derived from one specimen sequenced in a study of blood T cell repertoires in COVID-19. Sequenced by immunoSEQ multiplex PCR; TCRdb stores in-frame clones only, minus some. The repertoire has 110,000 or so clones, more than 80% of them found once; the top ten carry around a tenth. The sequenced sample consisted of peripheral blood. The receptors were sampled from a woman in her sixties or seventies with acute or convalescent COVID-19.

V usage is TRBV7-2 and J usage is TRBJ2-3, with TRBD2 identical over 7 bases. There are 14 residues in the CDR3. The junction had 7 bases not matched to a gene; V was cut back by 6 bases and J by 4 bases. From germline, CDR1 is SGHTA and CDR2 FQGNSA. DNA for the CDR3: TGTGCCAGCAGGAGGGCGGGGGTTTCAGATACGCAGTATTTT. Translated, it gives CASRRAGVSDTQYF.

V is TRBV6-5 and J is TRBJ1-2, with 9 bases fitting TRBD1. Per germline, CDR1 MNHEY and CDR2 SVGAGI. Trimming at V came to 6 bases and at J to 6 bases, leaving 5 bases not matched to a gene. CDR3 length equals 13 residues. CDR3 sequence: CASSTGTGNGYTF. CDR3 DNA sequence: TGTGCCAGCAGCACCGGGACAGGGAATGGCTACACCTTC.

The chain is built from TRBV9 and TRBJ2-1; 9 bases match TRBD2. This CDR3 is 17 amino acids long. V lost 0 bases, J lost 2 bases, and 6 bases stayed unmatched. Germline loops: CDR1 SGDLS, CDR2 YYNGEE. Written as DNA, the CDR3 is TGTGCCAGCAGCGTAGGGGTAGCGGGAGACCCCTACAATGAGCAGTTCTTC. This gives the protein CASSVGVAGDPYNEQFF.

CDR3 sequence: CASSLRQEYNSPLHF. The CDR3 DNA sequence: TGTGCCAGCAGCCTACGACAGGAGTATAATTCACCCCTCCACTTT. This chain joins TRBV7-6 and TRBJ1-6, with D tentatively TRBD1 (6 bases). From germline, CDR1 is SGHVS and CDR2 FNYEAQ. The V and J ends lost 5 bases and 4 bases respectively, with 12 bases between them. This CDR3 is built from 15 residues.

The table lists this clone with a count of one. The chain joins TRBV4-3 to TRBJ2-6; the D is unclear. CDR3 length: 15 residues. Germline V gene sequence: CDR1 LGHNA, CDR2 YSLEER. Trimming left V 2 bases short and J 3 bases short, with 8 bases between. Written as DNA, the CDR3 is TGCGCCAGCAGCCAAAGTGGGCTTGGGGCCAACGTCCTGACTTTC. Protein sequence: CASSQSGLGANVLTF.

The gene calls are TRBV3-1 (or the pseudogene TRBV3-2) and TRBJ1-2; maybe TRBD1 (5 bases). Per the germline V gene, CDR1 is LGHDT and CDR2 is YNNKEL (reference sequence). This CDR3 has 15 residues. V was shortened by 5 bases and J by 1 base, with 14 bases between the two germline ends. The CDR3 bases are TGTGCCAGCAGCACCTTAAGGGGTCTTAACTATGGCTACACCTTC. Its protein is CASSTLRGLNYGYTF.

The rearrangement links TRBV29-1 to TRBJ2-4; 8 nucleotides align to TRBD2. The CDR3 runs 14 residues. V lost 5 bases, J lost 6 bases, and 9 bases stayed unmatched. The germline V gene encodes CDR1 SQVTM and CDR2 ANQGSEA. CDR3 sequence: CSVTPGLGGNIQYF. The CDR3 coding sequence is TGCAGCGTTACCCCGGGACTAGGGGGAAACATTCAGTACTTC.

The CDR3 protein is CAWTGDYNTGELFF. For the CDR3, the DNA is TGTGCCTGGACCGGGGACTATAACACCGGGGAGCTGTTTTTT. J is TRBJ2-2 and V is TRBV30, with 7 bases matching TRBD2. V gave up 4 bases and J gave up 2 bases; unmatched junction bases: 4. The CDR3 is 14 residues long. The germline V gene encodes CDR1 GTSNPN and CDR2 SVGIG (reference sequence).

This chain connects TRBV12-1 to TRBJ2-3; no DNA check was done on the table's D call, TRBD1. TRBV12-1 is labeled a pseudogene. The CDR3 loop spans 16 amino acids. The CDR3 loop reads CASSFGQGVWADTQYF. The CDR3 DNA reads TGTGCCAGCAGCTTTGGCCAGGGGGTTTGGGCAGATACGCAGTATTTT.

V gene TRBV5-6 combines with J gene TRBJ2-5, with TRBD2 as a possible D gene (7 bases). The CDR3 runs 15 residues. The germline V gene has CDR1 SGHDT and CDR2 YYEEEE. The germline V and J ends were trimmed by 4 bases and 7 bases, with 20 bases remaining between them. The DNA of the CDR3 is TGTGCCAGCAGCCCGGCAGGTGGGGGGGCCCTGACCCAGTACTTC. As protein: CASSPAGGGALTQYF.

The gene calls are TRBV7-9 and TRBJ2-2, with 11 bases lining up with TRBD2. This CDR3 contains 16 residues. CDR1 and CDR2 (germline): SEHNR, FQNEAQ (reference sequence). V dropped 4 bases and J dropped 1; count of bases not matched to a gene: 2. CDR3 DNA sequence: TGTGCCAGCAGCTCCACTAGCGGGGGGAACACCGGGGAGCTGTTTTTT. This sequence encodes CASSSTSGGNTGELFF.

This clone was observed a few times. V and J are TRBV7-9 and TRBJ2-1, with 8 bases matching TRBD2. V trimming: 5 bases; J trimming: 3 bases; junction bases outside the gene matches: 12. The CDR3 sequence is 17 residues long. The germline CDR1 and CDR2 sequences are SEHNR and FQNEAQ (reference sequence). The CDR3 loop is CASSPNTSGGFYNEQFF. CDR3 nucleotide sequence: TGTGCCAGCAGCCCGAACACGAGCGGGGGATTCTACAATGAGCAGTTCTTC.